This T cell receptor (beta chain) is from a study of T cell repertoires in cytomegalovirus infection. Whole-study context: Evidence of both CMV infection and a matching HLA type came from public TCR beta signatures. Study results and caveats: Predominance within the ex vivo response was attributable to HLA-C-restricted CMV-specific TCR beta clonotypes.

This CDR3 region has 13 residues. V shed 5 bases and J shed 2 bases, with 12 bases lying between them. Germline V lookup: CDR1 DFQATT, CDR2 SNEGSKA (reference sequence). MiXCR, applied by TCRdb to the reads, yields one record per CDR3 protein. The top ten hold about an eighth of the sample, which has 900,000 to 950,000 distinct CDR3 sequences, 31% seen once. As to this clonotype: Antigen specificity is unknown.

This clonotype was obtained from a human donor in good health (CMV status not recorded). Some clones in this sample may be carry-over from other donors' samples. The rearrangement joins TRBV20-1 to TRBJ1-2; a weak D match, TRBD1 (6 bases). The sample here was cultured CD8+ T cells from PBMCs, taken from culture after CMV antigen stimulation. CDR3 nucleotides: TGCAGTGCTTCACCACAGGGAAACTATGGCTACACCTTC. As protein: CSASPQGNYGYTF.